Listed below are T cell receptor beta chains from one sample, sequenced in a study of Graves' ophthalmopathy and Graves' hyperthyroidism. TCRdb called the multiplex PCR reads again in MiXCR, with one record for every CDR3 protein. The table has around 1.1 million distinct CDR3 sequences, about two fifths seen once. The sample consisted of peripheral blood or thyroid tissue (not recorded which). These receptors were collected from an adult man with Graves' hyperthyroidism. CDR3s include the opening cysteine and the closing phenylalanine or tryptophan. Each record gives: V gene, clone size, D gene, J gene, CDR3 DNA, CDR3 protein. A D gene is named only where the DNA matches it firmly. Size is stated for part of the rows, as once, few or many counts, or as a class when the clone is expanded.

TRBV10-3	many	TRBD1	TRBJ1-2	TGTGCCATCAGTGAGCGGCCAGGGGGTAACTATGGCTACACCTTC	CAISERPGGNYGYTF
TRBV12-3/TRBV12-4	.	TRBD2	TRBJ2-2	TGTGCCGGCAGTTTCCCTAGCGGGAGGAACACCGGGGAGCTGTTTTTT	CAGSFPSGRNTGELFF
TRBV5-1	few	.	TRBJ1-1	TGCGCCAGCAGCACGTTACAGGGTATGACTGAAGCTTTCTTT	CASSTLQGMTEAFF
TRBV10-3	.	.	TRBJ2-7	TGTGCCAGCAGACAACGGGGCTACGAGCAGTACTTC	CASRQRGYEQYF
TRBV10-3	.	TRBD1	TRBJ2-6	TGTGCCATCAGACGGGACAGGGAGACGAGAACTGAAGCTTTC	CAIRRDRETRTEAF
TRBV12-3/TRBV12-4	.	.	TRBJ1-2	TGTGCCAGCAGTACATTGTTCGGCTACACCTTC	CASSTLFGYTF
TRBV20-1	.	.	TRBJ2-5	TGCAGTACCGTAGGGGGGGCGGAGACCCAGTACTTC	CSTVGGAETQYF
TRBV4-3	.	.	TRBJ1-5	TGCGCCAGCAGCCAAGATCTTAGCAATCAGCCCCAGCATTTT	CASSQDLSNQPQHF
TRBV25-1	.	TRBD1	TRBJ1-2	TGTGCCACCAACCAGGCTCCTATACAGGGGAATGATGGCTACACCTTC	CATNQAPIQGNDGYTF
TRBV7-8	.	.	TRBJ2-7	TGTGCCAGCAGCCTAACGGCGACCCGGGACTTCATCTACGAGCAGTACTTC	CASSLTATRDFIYEQYF
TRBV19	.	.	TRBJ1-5	TGTGCCAGTAAGGGTGGGACATGGAGCCTTATCAATCAGCCCCAGCATTTT	CASKGGTWSLINQPQHF
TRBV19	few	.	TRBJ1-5	TGTGCCAGCGGCGTCCTACAGGGTAGCGGTCAGCCCCAGCATTTT	CASGVLQGSGQPQHF
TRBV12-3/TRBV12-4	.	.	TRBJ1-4	TGTGCCAGCAGTTCTAGGCGTTCCCAACTAGATGAAAAACTGTTTTTT	CASSSRRSQLDEKLFF
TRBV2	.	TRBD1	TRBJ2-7	TGTGCCAGCACCAAGGGTGACAGGGACTACGAGCAGTACTTC	CASTKGDRDYEQYF
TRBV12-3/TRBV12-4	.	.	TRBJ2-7	TGTGCCAGCAGTTTAGAGGCAGGGAGTCGGGGCTACGAGCAGTACTTC	CASSLEAGSRGYEQYF
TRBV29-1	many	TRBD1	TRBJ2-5	TGCAGCGGTGGGGACAGGGGGACCCCGACCCAGTACTTC	CSGGDRGTPTQYF
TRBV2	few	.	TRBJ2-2	TGTGCCAGCAGGTTCCAGGGTGGGGACACCGGGGAGCTGTTTTTT	CASRFQGGDTGELFF
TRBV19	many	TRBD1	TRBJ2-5	TGTGCCAGCCTGGACAGGGGATCAGAGACCCAGTACTTC	CASLDRGSETQYF
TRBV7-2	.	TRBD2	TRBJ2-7	TGTGCCAGCAGCTTCCGGACTAGCGGGACAGGCACCTACGAGCAGTACTTC	CASSFRTSGTGTYEQYF
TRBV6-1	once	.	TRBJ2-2	TGTGCCAGCGAGGGACGGATGAACACCGGGGAGCTGTTTTTT	CASEGRMNTGELFF
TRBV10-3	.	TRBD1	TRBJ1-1	TGTGCCATCAGGGATCCGGGACAGGGGGCTTTCTTT	CAIRDPGQGAFF
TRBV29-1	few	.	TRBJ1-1	TGCAGCGCCGGGGACGGAACGAACACTGAAGCTTTCTTT	CSAGDGTNTEAFF
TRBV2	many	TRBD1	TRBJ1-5	TGTGCCAGCAGTGTTGGGACAGCAACCTATCAGCCCCAGCATTTT	CASSVGTATYQPQHF
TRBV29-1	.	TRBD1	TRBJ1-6	TGCAGCGTGGGGACAGGGGCAGATTCACCCCTCCACTTT	CSVGTGADSPLHF
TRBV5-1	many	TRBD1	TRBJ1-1	TGCGCCAGCAGCCACATAGACAGGGGAATGAACACTGAAGCTTTCTTT	CASSHIDRGMNTEAFF
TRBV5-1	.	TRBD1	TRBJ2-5	TGCGCCAGCAGCACCTTTCTAGGGACAGGGCTGGAGACCCAGTACTTC	CASSTFLGTGLETQYF
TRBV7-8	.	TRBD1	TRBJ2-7	TGTGCCAGCAGCCAAGCCCGGGACAGGATTTACGAGCAGTACTTC	CASSQARDRIYEQYF
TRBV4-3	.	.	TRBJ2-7	TGCGCCAGCAGCCCCTATACAGGAAACTACGAGCAGTACTTC	CASSPYTGNYEQYF
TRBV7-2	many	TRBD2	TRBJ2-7	TGTGCCAGCAGCTTGGGAGGGAGTAAATACGAGCAGTACTTC	CASSLGGSKYEQYF
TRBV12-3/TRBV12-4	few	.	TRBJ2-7	TGTGCCAGCAGTTGGGGTGGTCGGGGGGAGCAGTACTTC	CASSWGGRGEQYF
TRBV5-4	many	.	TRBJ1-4	TGTGCCAGCAGCCAAGGGGCAACTAATGAAAAACTGTTTTTT	CASSQGATNEKLFF
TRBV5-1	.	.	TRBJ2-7	TGCGCCAGCACCCCGGGGGGAGGGGGCGACGAGCAGTACTTC	CASTPGGGGDEQYF
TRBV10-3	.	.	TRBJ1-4	TGTGCCAGCAGCATAGGACAGTTTAGTGAAAAACTGTTTTTT	CASSIGQFSEKLFF
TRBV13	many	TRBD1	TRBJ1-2	TGTGCCAGCAGCCCCCGGACAGGGGAGAACACCTTC	CASSPRTGENTF
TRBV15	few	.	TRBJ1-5	TGTGCCACCAGCAGAGATTTGGAGACAGATAATCAGCCCCAGCATTTT	CATSRDLETDNQPQHF
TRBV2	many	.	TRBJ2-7	TGTGCCAGCAGTGTGTATGGACCGGGTTACGAGCAGTACTTC	CASSVYGPGYEQYF
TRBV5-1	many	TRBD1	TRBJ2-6	TGCGCCAGCAGCTCCGGACAGGGGAACTCTGGGGCCAACGTCCTGACTTTC	CASSSGQGNSGANVLTF
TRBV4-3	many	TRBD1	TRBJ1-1	TGCGCCAGCAGCCAATCAGGGGGCGACACTGAAGCTTTCTTT	CASSQSGGDTEAFF
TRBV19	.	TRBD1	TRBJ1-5	TGTGCCAGTAGTACTAAGACAGGGGTTAATCAGCCCCAGCATTTT	CASSTKTGVNQPQHF
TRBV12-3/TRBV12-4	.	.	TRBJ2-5	TGTGCCAGCAGTGCCCAGCGGTTATGGGAGACCCAGTACTTC	CASSAQRLWETQYF
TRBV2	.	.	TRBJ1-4	TGTGCCAGCAAATTTAACCTACCGGGGGTTAATGAAAAACTGTTTTTT	CASKFNLPGVNEKLFF
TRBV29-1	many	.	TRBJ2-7	TGCAGCGTTGAAGAGGCCTACGAGCAGTACTTC	CSVEEAYEQYF
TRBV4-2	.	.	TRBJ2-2	TGTGCCAGCAGCTTGTCGGTGTTAAACACCGGGGAGCTGTTTTTT	CASSLSVLNTGELFF
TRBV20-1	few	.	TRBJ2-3	TGCAGTGCTAGCCGCCAGCGCACAGATACGCAGTATTTT	CSASRQRTDTQYF
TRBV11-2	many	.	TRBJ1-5	TGTGCCAGCAGCTCCTCAGGGGAGCCCCAGCATTTT	CASSSSGEPQHF
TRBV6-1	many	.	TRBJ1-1	TGTGCCTCCTCGAGGGATCCGGACACTGAAGCTTTCTTT	CASSRDPDTEAFF
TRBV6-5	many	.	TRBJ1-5	TGTGCCAGCAGTCCCTGGGTCGGGGGAGGCAATCAGCCCCAGCATTTT	CASSPWVGGGNQPQHF
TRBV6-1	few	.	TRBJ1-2	TGTGCCAGCAGCGAGGCCCGTTATGGCTACACCTTC	CASSEARYGYTF
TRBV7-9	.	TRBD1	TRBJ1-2	TGTGCCAGCAGTTCACCGGGACAGTATTTCTATGGCTACACCTTC	CASSSPGQYFYGYTF